This TCR beta chain derives from a study of shared clonotypes between healthy human individuals. The CDR3 has 14 residues. With 0 bases clipped from V and 7 bases from J, the junction kept 1 base outside the gene matches. CDR1 MGHRA and CDR2 YSYEKL come from the germline V gene. CD45RO-negative CD8 cells positively selected for CCR7 made up the naive population, which excluded terminally differentiated effector memory CD45RA+ cells. This clone was counted once. Its antigen is unidentified. Regarding the study as a whole: With four donors compared, around 5% of naive CD4 clonotypes were shared. The donor pool, a small one, limited the genetic and exposure-history diversity represented.

Sequenced by immunoSEQ multiplex PCR; TCRdb stores in-frame clones only, minus some. The repertoire holds around 700,000 clones, with about 92% as singletons. Sequenced material: naive CD8+ T cells sorted from blood. The V and J genes are TRBV4-1 and TRBJ2-1; 9 bases map to TRBD2. This clonotype originated in a man younger than 40 in good health. This chain's CDR3 is CASSQDLAGNEQFF. Written as DNA, the CDR3 is TGCGCCAGCAGCCAAGATCTAGCGGGAAATGAGCAGTTCTTC.